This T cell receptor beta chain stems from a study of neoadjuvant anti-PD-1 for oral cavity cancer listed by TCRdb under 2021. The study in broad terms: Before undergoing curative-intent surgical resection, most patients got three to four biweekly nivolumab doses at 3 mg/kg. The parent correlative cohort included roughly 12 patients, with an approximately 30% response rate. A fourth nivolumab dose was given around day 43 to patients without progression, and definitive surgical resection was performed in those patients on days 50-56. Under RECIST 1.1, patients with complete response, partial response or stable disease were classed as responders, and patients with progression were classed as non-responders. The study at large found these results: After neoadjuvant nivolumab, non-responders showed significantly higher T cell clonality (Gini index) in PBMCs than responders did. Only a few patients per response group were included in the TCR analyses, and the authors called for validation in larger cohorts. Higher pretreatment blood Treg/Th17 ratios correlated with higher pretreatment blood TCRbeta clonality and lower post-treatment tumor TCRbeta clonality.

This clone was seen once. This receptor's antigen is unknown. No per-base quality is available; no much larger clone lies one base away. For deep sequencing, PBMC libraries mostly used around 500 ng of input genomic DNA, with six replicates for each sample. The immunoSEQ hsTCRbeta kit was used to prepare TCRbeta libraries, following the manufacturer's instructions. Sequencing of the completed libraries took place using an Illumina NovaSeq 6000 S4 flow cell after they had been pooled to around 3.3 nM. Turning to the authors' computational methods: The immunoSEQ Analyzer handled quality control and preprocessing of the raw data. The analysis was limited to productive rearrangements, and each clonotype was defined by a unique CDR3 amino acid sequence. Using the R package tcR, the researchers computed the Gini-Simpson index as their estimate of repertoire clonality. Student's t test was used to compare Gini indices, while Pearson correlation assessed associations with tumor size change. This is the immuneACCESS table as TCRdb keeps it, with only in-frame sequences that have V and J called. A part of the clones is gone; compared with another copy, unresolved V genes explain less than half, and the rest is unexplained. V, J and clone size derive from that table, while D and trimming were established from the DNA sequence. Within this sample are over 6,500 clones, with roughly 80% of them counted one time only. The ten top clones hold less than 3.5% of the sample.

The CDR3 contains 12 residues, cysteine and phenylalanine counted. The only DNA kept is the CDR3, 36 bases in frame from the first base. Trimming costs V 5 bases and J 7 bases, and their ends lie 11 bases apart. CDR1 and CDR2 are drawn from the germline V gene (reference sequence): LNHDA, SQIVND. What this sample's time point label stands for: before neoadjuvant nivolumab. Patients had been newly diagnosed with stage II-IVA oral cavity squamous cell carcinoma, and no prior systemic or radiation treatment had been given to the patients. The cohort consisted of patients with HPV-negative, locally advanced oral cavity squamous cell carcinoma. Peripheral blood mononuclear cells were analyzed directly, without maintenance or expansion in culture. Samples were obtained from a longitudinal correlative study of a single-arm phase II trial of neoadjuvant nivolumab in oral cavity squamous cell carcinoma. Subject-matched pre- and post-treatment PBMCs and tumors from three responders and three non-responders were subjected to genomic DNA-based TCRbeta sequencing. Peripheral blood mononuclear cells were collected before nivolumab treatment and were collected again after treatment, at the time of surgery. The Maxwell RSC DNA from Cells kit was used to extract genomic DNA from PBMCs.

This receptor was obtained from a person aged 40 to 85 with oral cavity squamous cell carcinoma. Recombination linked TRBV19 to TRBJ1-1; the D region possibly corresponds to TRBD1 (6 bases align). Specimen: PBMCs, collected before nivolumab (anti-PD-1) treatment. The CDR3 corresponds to CASSLSTGEAFF. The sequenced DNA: TGTGCCAGTAGTCTATCGACAGGTGAAGCTTTCTTT. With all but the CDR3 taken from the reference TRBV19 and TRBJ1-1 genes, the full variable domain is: DGGITQSPKYLFRKEGQNVTLSCEQNLNHDAMYWYRQDPGQGLRLIYYSQIVNDFQKGDIAEGYSVSREKKESFPLTVTSAQKNPTAFYLCASSLSTGEAFFGQGTRLTVV.